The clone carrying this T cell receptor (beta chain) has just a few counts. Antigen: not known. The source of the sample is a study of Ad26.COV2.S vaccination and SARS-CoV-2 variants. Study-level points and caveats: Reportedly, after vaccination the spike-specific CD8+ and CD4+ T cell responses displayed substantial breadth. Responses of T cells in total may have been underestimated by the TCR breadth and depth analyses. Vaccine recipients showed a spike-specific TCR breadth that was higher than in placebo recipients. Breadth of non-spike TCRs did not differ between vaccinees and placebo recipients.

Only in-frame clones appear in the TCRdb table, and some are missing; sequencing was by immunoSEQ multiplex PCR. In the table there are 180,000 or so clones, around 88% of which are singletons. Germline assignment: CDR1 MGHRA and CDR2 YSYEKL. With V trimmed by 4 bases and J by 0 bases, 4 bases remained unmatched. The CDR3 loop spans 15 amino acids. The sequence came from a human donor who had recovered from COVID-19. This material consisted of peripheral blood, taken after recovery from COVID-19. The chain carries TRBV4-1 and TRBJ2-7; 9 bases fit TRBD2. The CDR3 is CASSPGLALSYEQYF. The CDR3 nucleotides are TGCGCCAGCAGCCCCGGACTAGCGCTCTCCTACGAGCAGTACTTC.